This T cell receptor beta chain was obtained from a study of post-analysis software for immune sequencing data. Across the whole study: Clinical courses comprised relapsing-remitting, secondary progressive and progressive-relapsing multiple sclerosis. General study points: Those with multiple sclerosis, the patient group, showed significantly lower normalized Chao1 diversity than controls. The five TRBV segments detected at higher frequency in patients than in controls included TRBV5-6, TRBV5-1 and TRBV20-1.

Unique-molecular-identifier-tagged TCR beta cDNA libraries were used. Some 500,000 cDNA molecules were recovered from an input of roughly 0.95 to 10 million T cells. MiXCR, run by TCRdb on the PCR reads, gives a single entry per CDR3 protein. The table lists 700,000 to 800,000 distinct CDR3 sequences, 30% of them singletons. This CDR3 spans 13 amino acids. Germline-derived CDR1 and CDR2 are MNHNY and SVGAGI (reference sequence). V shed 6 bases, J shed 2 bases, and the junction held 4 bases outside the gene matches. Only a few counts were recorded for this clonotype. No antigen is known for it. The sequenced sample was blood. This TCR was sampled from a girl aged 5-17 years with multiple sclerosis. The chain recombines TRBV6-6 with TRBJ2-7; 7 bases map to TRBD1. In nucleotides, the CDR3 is TGTGCCAGCAGGCAGGGGGAAACCTACGAGCAGTACTTC. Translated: CASRQGETYEQYF.